Following are 14 T cell receptor beta chains from one sample sequenced in a study of Tregs in tolerant kidney transplant recipients. TCRdb's table, derived via immunoSEQ multiplex PCR, lists solely in-frame clones and lacks some. The repertoire shows 25,000 to 35,000 clones; the top ten hold about 8%. The material sequenced was CD8+ T cells from blood, taken before the transplant. These receptors were taken from a human donor who received a combined kidney and bone marrow transplant.

About this clone: The read stops 3 residues short of the end of the CDR3; the missing end is completed from the germline J gene. The J gene is TRBJ2-5, the V gene TRBV5-4, with D perhaps matching TRBD2 (5 bases). From germline, CDR1 is SGHNT and CDR2 YYREEE (reference sequence). Trimming left V 2 bases short and J 5 bases short, with 10 bases between. The CDR3 has 13 residues. Partial CDR3 DNA: TGTGCCAGCAGCTTCGGACCGGGGGAGACC. As protein: CASSFGPGET. The CDR3 in its entirety is CASSFGPGETQYF.

In regard to this clone: The read finishes 3 residues shy of the CDR3 end, and the germline J gene is used to complete it. This sequence joins TRBV13 and TRBJ2-5, with D uncertain. The CDR3 runs to 14 residues. Between the trimmed V and J ends, which lost 5 bases and 0 bases, there was a span of 10 bases. Germline V lookup: CDR1 PRHDT, CDR2 FYEKMQ (reference sequence). The part of the CDR3 DNA that was read is TGTGCCAGCAGCCCATACAGCAACCAAGAGACC. It yields the protein CASSPYSNQET. The CDR3, in full, reads CASSPYSNQETQYF. The full variable domain, rest sourced from reference TRBV13 and TRBJ2-5, is AAGVIQSPRHLIKEKRETATLKCYPIPRHDTVYWYQQGPGQDPQFLISFYEKMQSDKGSIPDRFSAQQFSDYHSELNMSSLELGDSALYFCASSPYSNQETQYFGPGTRLLVL.

As to this clone: The CDR3 is cut off 3 residues early in the read; its end comes from the germline J gene. The V call is TRBV19, the J call TRBJ1-2; perhaps TRBD1 as D (5 bases). Per germline, CDR1 LNHDA and CDR2 SQIVND (reference sequence). This CDR3 spans 15 amino acids. Trimming took 0 bases from V and 6 from J, leaving 14 bases between them. This CDR3 reads CASSIDRLGLDGYTF. Partial CDR3 DNA: TGTGCCAGTAGTATAGATCGTCTGGGACTGGATGGC.

Turning to this clone: The CDR3 end is not reached by the read, which stops 3 residues before it; the germline J gene fills it in. V is TRBV13 and J is TRBJ1-4; D might be TRBD1 (6 bases). CDR3 length: 16 residues. V dropped 4 bases and J dropped 5 bases, with 17 bases sitting between them. CDR1 and CDR2 from the germline V gene are PRHDT and FYEKMQ (reference sequence). This CDR3 reads CASSWRSGALNEKLFF. The CDR3 bases that were read are TGTGCCAGCAGCTGGAGGTCAGGGGCGCTAAATGAAAAA.

To note about this clone: The missing CDR3 end, 3 residues past where the read stops, is filled in from the germline J gene. This sequence joins TRBV6-1 and TRBJ2-4; the D gene is possibly TRBD1 (6 bases). This CDR3 spans 15 amino acids. Between the trimmed V and J ends, which lost 3 bases and 8 bases, there was a span of 17 bases. Germline V gene data show CDR1 as MNHNS and CDR2 as SASEGT. Incomplete CDR3 DNA: TGTGCCAGCAGTGACGTGGCAGGGGTTCGGGACATT. It yields the protein CASSDVAGVRDI. The entire CDR3 protein is CASSDVAGVRDIQYF.

Concerning this clone: The CDR3 extends 3 residues past the end of the read, so its final part is completed from the germline J gene. This rearrangement joins TRBV5-1 to TRBJ2-1; 8 bases match TRBD1. The CDR3 totals 13 residues. Germline trimming cut 3 bases from V and 9 bases from J; bases unmatched to any gene: 5. The germline V gene encodes CDR1 SGHRS and CDR2 YFSETQ. The sequenced part of the CDR3 DNA is TGCGCCAGCAGCTACACAGGGGGAGGTGAG. Encoded protein: CASSYTGGGE. The whole CDR3 sequence is CASSYTGGGEQFF.

Concerning this clone itself: The missing CDR3 end, 3 residues past where the read stops, is filled in from the germline J gene. The chain has TRBV11-2 and TRBJ2-7, with D perhaps matching TRBD2 (5 bases). The CDR3 is made up of 14 amino acids. V shed 1 base and J shed 1 base, with 8 bases lying between them. CDR1 and CDR2 (germline): SGHAT, FQNNGV. The CDR3 protein is CASSLAGLSYEQYF. CDR3 DNA (partial): TGTGCCAGCAGCTTAGCGGGGTTATCCTACGAG.

Partial CDR3 DNA: TGTGCCAGCAGCCTGGAGGGGTACAACTATGGC. Protein: CASSLEGYNYG. The complete CDR3 reads CASSLEGYNYGYTF. This chain connects TRBV5-6 to TRBJ1-2, with D perhaps TRBD1 (5 bases). The observed sequence ends 3 residues before the CDR3 terminus, with the missing tail filled in from the germline J gene. The V and J ends lost 4 bases and 2 bases respectively, with 12 bases between them. This CDR3 has 14 residues. Germline V lookup: CDR1 SGHDT, CDR2 YYEEEE.

CDR3 region: CASSADSKETQYF. The DNA read from the CDR3 is TGTGCCAGCAGCGCGGACAGTAAAGAGACC. This sequence joins TRBV7-9 and TRBJ2-5, with D perhaps matching TRBD1 (6 bases). The read ends 3 residues early relative to the CDR3; the germline J gene fills the gap. Deletions cut 5 bases from V and 3 bases from J, with 10 bases between. Germline CDR1 is SEHNR and CDR2 is FQNEAQ (reference sequence). CDR3 length equals 13 residues.

About this clone: The read finishes 3 residues shy of the CDR3 end, and the germline J gene is used to complete it. V usage is TRBV5-6 and J usage is TRBJ2-2, with no clear D. The CDR3 spans 15 residues. Trimming left V 3 bases short and J 1 base short, with 10 bases between. Germline CDR1 SGHDT, CDR2 YYEEEE. The CDR3: CASSSTSGNTGELFF. CDR3 bases read: TGTGCCAGCAGCTCCACCTCGGGGAACACCGGGGAG.

Turning to this clone: The CDR3 is cut off 3 residues early in the read; its end comes from the germline J gene. The chain uses TRBV10-3 and TRBJ2-7; possibly TRBD2 for D (6 bases). This CDR3 contains 16 residues. Trimming took off 2 bases at V and 0 bases at J, with 14 bases between the two ends. Germline V gene data show CDR1 as ENHRY and CDR2 as SYGVKD. Incomplete CDR3 DNA: TGTGCCATCAGTGAGGACGCGGGGCTTTCCTCCTACGAG. Its translation is CAISEDAGLSSYE. The complete CDR3 reads CAISEDAGLSSYEQYF.

With respect to this clone: The read ends 3 residues shy of where the CDR3 ends; the end is completed using the germline J gene. This chain connects TRBV7-9 to TRBJ2-1, with D uncertain. The germline gives CDR1 SEHNR, CDR2 FQNEAQ (reference sequence). Trimming removed 4 bases from V and 6 bases from J, with 10 bases in between. This CDR3 contains 13 residues. CDR3: CASSSGSLNEQFF. The CDR3 bases that were read are TGTGCCAGCAGCTCGGGTTCGCTCAATGAG.

On this clone: The read stops 3 residues short of the end of the CDR3; the missing end is completed from the germline J gene. V is TRBV6-2 or TRBV6-3 and J is TRBJ2-7, with D possibly being TRBD1 (6 bases). Germline CDR1 MNHEY, CDR2 SVGEGT. V lost 5 bases and J 2 bases, leaving 16 bases between the germline ends. There are 15 residues in the CDR3. Incomplete CDR3 DNA: TGTGCCAGCAGTCCCCTTGGGGACAAACCCTACGAG. It codes for CASSPLGDKPYE. Given in full, the CDR3 is CASSPLGDKPYEQYF.

As regards this clone: The sequence runs out 3 residues before the end of the CDR3; the remainder is reconstructed from the germline J gene. The rearrangement uses TRBV13 and TRBJ1-1; tentatively, D is TRBD1 (6 bases). Looked up from germline, CDR1 is PRHDT and CDR2 is FYEKMQ (reference sequence). The CDR3 spans 13 residues. V shed 3 bases and J shed 3 bases, with 8 bases lying between them. Incomplete CDR3 DNA: TGTGCCAGCAGCTTCGGGGGGCACACTGAA. Translating it yields CASSFGGHTE. Given in full, the CDR3 is CASSFGGHTEAFF. The variable domain in full, completed from reference TRBV13 and TRBJ1-1, reads AAGVIQSPRHLIKEKRETATLKCYPIPRHDTVYWYQQGPGQDPQFLISFYEKMQSDKGSIPDRFSAQQFSDYHSELNMSSLELGDSALYFCASSFGGHTEAFFGQGTRLTVV.